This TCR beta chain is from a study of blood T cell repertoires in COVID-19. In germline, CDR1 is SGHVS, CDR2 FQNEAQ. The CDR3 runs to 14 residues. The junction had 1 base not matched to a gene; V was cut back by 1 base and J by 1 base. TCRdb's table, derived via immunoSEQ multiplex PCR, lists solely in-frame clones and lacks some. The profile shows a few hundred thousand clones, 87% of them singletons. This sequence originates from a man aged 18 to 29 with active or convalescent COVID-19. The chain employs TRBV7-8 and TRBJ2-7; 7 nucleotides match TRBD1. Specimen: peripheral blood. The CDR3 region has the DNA TGTGCCAGCAGCTTAGAGGGACAGTCCTACGAGCAGTACTTC. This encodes CASSLEGQSYEQYF.